This T cell receptor (beta chain) was found in a study of blood T cell repertoires in COVID-19. Study-level information: Samples taken during acute and convalescent COVID-19 were collected in the United States, Italy and Spain. PBMCs, B-cell-depleted T cells, or T cells provided the cDNA or gDNA that made up the material.

Across 20 to 25 US areas, participants ranged in age from about 18 to 90 years. Membership in each cohort depended on participant-reported clinical history. This clone was seen only once. Using immunoSEQ multiplex PCR, the repertoire was profiled, and TCRdb retains in-frame clones only, with some absent. The sample consists of approximately 200,000 clones, approximately 84% of them appearing once. Sequencing was performed on PBMCs or T cells enriched from blood (not recorded which). This receptor was obtained from a woman in her 30s who had recovered from COVID-19.

The DNA of the CDR3 is TGTGCCAGCAGCTTTAGCATGCTAGCGGGGTCGAGCTCCTACAATGAGCAGTTCTTC. It specifies CASSFSMLAGSSSYNEQFF. The chain combines TRBV7-9 with TRBJ2-1; 9 nucleotides line up with TRBD2. CDR1 SEHNR and CDR2 FQNEAQ come from the germline V gene (reference sequence). CDR3 length equals 19 residues. V shed 3 bases and J 0 bases; nucleotides not matched to a gene: 12.